This passage covers 29 T cell receptor beta chains from one sample sequenced in a study of shared clonotypes between healthy human individuals. The table came from immunoSEQ multiplex PCR; TCRdb's copy has only in-frame clones and leaves some out. The data contain fewer than 600,000 clones, around 79% of them singletons. The specimen was PBMCs. The receptors here all came from a woman aged 40 to 50 in good health. Some clones in this sample may be carry-over from other donors' samples.

The V and J genes are TRBV9 and TRBJ1-3, with D tentatively TRBD1 (6 bases). Germline loops: CDR1 SGDLS, CDR2 YYNGEE. The CDR3 length is 14 residues. Trimming left V 1 base short and J 8 bases short, with 13 bases between. The CDR3 loop reads CASSVSTGRDTIYF. The CDR3, as DNA: TGTGCCAGCAGCGTATCTACAGGGAGGGACACCATATATTTT.

This chain connects TRBV28 to TRBJ2-2; 7 bases fit TRBD2. The CDR3 sequence is 14 residues long. Per the germline V gene, CDR1 is MDHEN and CDR2 is SYDVKM. J gave up 4 bases and V 6 bases, and 5 bases lay outside the gene matches. The CDR3 DNA sequence: TGTGCCAGCAGGACGGGAGGTTCCACCGGGGAGCTGTTTTTT. Its translation is CASRTGGSTGELFF.

The chain joins TRBV2 to TRBJ2-3, with 11 bases identical to TRBD1. This CDR3 is 14 amino acids long. Trimming at V came to 4 bases and at J to 4 bases, leaving 1 base not matched to a gene. Germline V lookup: CDR1 SNHLY, CDR2 FYNNEI. CDR3 region: CASSGGQGADTQYF. The CDR3 bases are TGTGCCAGCAGTGGGGGACAGGGGGCAGATACGCAGTATTTT.

Of note for this clone: One junction end disagrees with the germline gene, perhaps due to a read error. The rearrangement joins TRBV11-2 to TRBJ2-1; maybe TRBD1 (7 bases). Looked up from germline, CDR1 is SGHAT and CDR2 is FQNNGV. CDR3 size: 15 residues. CDR3 residues: CASSAGTDSFNEQFF. The CDR3 DNA sequence: TGTGCCAGCAGCGCGGGGACAGACTCCTTCAATGAGCAGTTCTTC.

The chain combines TRBV6-6 with TRBJ1-5; 8 nucleotides line up with TRBD1. Trimming at V came to 10 bases and at J to 4 bases, leaving 9 bases not matched to a gene. CDR1 and CDR2 from the germline V gene are MNHNY and SVGAGI (reference sequence). The CDR3 extends over 14 amino acids. Here the CDR3 DNA reads TGTGCCACCGCTAGGACAGGGTTTAATCAGCCCCAGCATTTT. Translated, it gives CATARTGFNQPQHF.

This clone was recorded a few times. This chain uses TRBV5-5 with TRBJ2-7; D remains ambiguous. The ends were cut back, 1 base at V and 6 bases at J, with 14 bases in the middle. The germline V gene encodes CDR1 SGHKS and CDR2 YYEKEE (reference sequence). This CDR3 comprises 14 residues. This CDR3 reads CASSLTPQRGEQYF. For the CDR3, the DNA is TGTGCCAGCAGCTTGACCCCCCAGCGCGGCGAGCAGTACTTC.

This clone showed up just once. In nucleotides, the CDR3 is TGCAGCGTTGAAGGGTCCAGGGCAGATACGCAGTATTTT. It encodes CSVEGSRADTQYF. This chain links TRBV29-1 with TRBJ2-3, with a possible D match to TRBD1 (5 bases). The V gene lost 1 base and the J gene lost 4 bases, with 9 bases spanning the gap. Looked up from germline, CDR1 is SQVTM and CDR2 is ANQGSEA. The CDR3 is 13 amino acids.

Concerning this clone itself: The sample contains more than one DNA sequence encoding this CDR3. V gene TRBV19 combines with J gene TRBJ2-7; 7 bases fit TRBD1. CDR1 and CDR2 (germline): LNHDA, SQIVND (reference sequence). Losses at the gene ends were 6 bases for V and 4 bases for J; bases not matched to a gene: 6. The CDR3 loop spans 13 amino acids. In DNA form, the CDR3 reads TGTGCCAGTAGCCGACAGGGTTCATACGAGCAGTACTTC. Translated: CASSRQGSYEQYF.

V and J are TRBV20-1 and TRBJ1-1; possible D gene TRBD1, 6 bases. Trimming shortened V by 7 bases and J by 6 bases, and 12 bases separated the two germline ends. CDR1 is DFQATT and CDR2 is SNEGSKA in the germline V gene (reference sequence). The CDR3 is 11 amino acids. CDR3 DNA: TGCAGTGGCACAGGGTCCGCTGAAGCTTTCTTT. This codes for CSGTGSAEAFF.

The V call is TRBV11-2, the J call TRBJ2-5; maybe TRBD2 (5 bases). Germline assignment: CDR1 SGHAT and CDR2 FQNNGV. The V end was cut by 3 bases, the J end by 5 bases, with 19 bases between. The CDR3 runs 16 residues. The CDR3 reads CASSFRAAPEVETQYF. The CDR3 DNA reads as TGTGCCAGCAGCTTCCGGGCCGCCCCGGAGGTCGAGACCCAGTACTTC. The whole variable domain, remainder taken from reference TRBV11-2 and TRBJ2-5, is EAGVAQSPRYKIIEKRQSVAFWCNPISGHATLYWYQQILGQGPKLLIQFQNNGVVDDSQLPKDRFSAERLKGVDSTLKIQPAKLEDSAVYLCASSFRAAPEVETQYFGPGTRLLVL.

The chain uses TRBV27 and TRBJ1-1; no firm D call. Germline V CDR1 and CDR2: MNHEY, SMNVEV (reference sequence). The germline V and J ends were trimmed by 7 bases and 4 bases, with 16 bases remaining between them. This CDR3 is built from 14 residues. The CDR3 DNA is TGTGCCAGCATTCGGATCCGAGGCGCCACTGAAGCTTTCTTT. Translated: CASIRIRGATEAFF.

The V gene is TRBV28, the J gene TRBJ1-1; D may be TRBD1 (6 bases). CDR3 length: 14 residues. CDR1 is MDHEN and CDR2 is SYDVKM in the germline V gene. V lost 6 bases to trimming and J lost 0 bases, with 11 bases between them. The DNA for the CDR3 is TGTGCCAGCAGGGGGGGGGCGGTGAACACTGAAGCTTTCTTT. This translates into CASRGGAVNTEAFF.

The V call is TRBV7-3, the J call TRBJ2-1, with 14 nucleotides matching TRBD2. The CDR3 loop spans 17 amino acids. Germline V gene lookup returns CDR1 SGHTA and CDR2 FQGTGA. V lost 4 bases and J lost 10; bases outside the gene matches: 12. The DNA of the CDR3 is TGTGCCAGCAGCTACCGGACTAGCGGGAGGACTCGGAACGAGCAGTTCTTC. Translation: CASSYRTSGRTRNEQFF.

The chain joins TRBV28 to TRBJ2-5; 10 nucleotides line up with TRBD1. The CDR3 extends over 15 amino acids. The V and J ends lost 6 bases and 3 bases, in that order; junction bases with no gene match: 7. Germline V gene data show CDR1 as MDHEN and CDR2 as SYDVKM. CDR3 loop: CASSTIGTGEETQYF. For the CDR3, the DNA is TGTGCCAGCAGCACCATCGGGACAGGGGAAGAGACCCAGTACTTC.

The V and J genes are TRBV18 and TRBJ2-2; D gene ambiguous. V lost 3 bases and J lost 6, with 8 bases in between. Germline CDR1 reads KGHSH; CDR2 reads LQKENI. The CDR3 has 13 amino acids. The CDR3 DNA reads as TGTGCCAGCTCACCTGTCGCAGCCGGGGAGCTGTTTTTT. It translates to CASSPVAAGELFF.

In DNA, the CDR3 is TGTGCCAGCAGCCCCGTGGGCTCCTACAATGAGCAGTTCTTC. Its translation: CASSPVGSYNEQFF. The chain carries TRBV7-3 and TRBJ2-1; no reliable D call. Germline assignment: CDR1 SGHTA and CDR2 FQGTGA. The V and J ends lost 5 bases and 0 bases respectively, with 8 bases between them. This CDR3 has 14 residues.

The V and J genes are TRBV7-2 and TRBJ2-2; D may be TRBD2 (6 bases). The CDR3 covers 17 residues. V shed 5 bases and J shed 3 bases, with 19 bases lying between them. Germline assignment: CDR1 SGHTA and CDR2 FQGNSA. The chain's CDR3 is CASSPGPGTPDTGELFF. The DNA of the CDR3 is TGTGCCAGCAGCCCCGGCCCCGGGACTCCGGACACCGGGGAGCTGTTTTTT.

There are a few counts of this clone. The gene calls are TRBV7-9 and TRBJ2-2, with TRBD2 identical over 11 bases. CDR1 SEHNR and CDR2 FQNEAQ come from the germline V gene (reference sequence). Trimming at V came to 5 bases and at J to 8 bases, leaving 4 bases not matched to a gene. The CDR3 totals 14 residues. Written as DNA, the CDR3 is TGTGCCAGCAGCCCTGGGACTAGCGGAGGGGAGCTGTTTTTT. As protein: CASSPGTSGGELFF.

J is TRBJ2-5 and V is TRBV5-1; D call uncertain. Trimming pared 0 bases from V and 2 bases from J, leaving 11 bases between. The CDR3 contains 15 residues. CDR1 SGHRS and CDR2 YFSETQ come from the germline V gene. CDR3 sequence (DNA): TGCGCCAGCAGCTTGGGCGTAGCCCCACAAGAGACCCAGTACTTC. Translation: CASSLGVAPQETQYF.

The chain recombines TRBV9 with TRBJ2-7; D is perhaps TRBD1 or TRBD2 (6 bases each). Deletions cut 4 bases from V and 0 bases from J, with 8 bases between. CDR1 SGDLS and CDR2 YYNGEE come from the germline V gene. The CDR3 is 13 residues long. The CDR3: CASSRGPSYEQYF. The DNA of the CDR3 is TGTGCCAGCAGCCGGGGGCCCTCCTACGAGCAGTACTTC.

This clone was recorded a few times. V and J are TRBV9 and TRBJ1-1; D is unclear. Deletions cut 1 base from V and 0 bases from J, with 4 bases between. The CDR3 runs 13 residues. Germline V lookup: CDR1 SGDLS, CDR2 YYNGEE. CDR3 residues: CASSVWVNTEAFF. The CDR3 nucleotides are TGTGCCAGCAGCGTATGGGTGAACACTGAAGCTTTCTTT.

The rearrangement joins TRBV18 to TRBJ2-5; TRBD2 matches 12 bases. CDR1 is KGHSH and CDR2 is LQKENI in the germline V gene. V lost 0 bases, J lost 4 bases, and 0 bases stayed unmatched. The CDR3 is 15 amino acids. CDR3 amino acids: CASSPPTSGRETQYF. The CDR3 nucleotides are TGTGCCAGCTCACCACCGACTAGCGGGAGAGAGACCCAGTACTTC.

With regard to this clone: The same CDR3 can be traced to other DNA sequences in this sample. The V and J genes are TRBV7-8 and TRBJ2-7; 9 bases align to TRBD1. The CDR3 is made up of 14 amino acids. V lost 5 bases to trimming and J lost 2 bases; unmatched junction nucleotides: 4. Germline V gene sequence: CDR1 SGHVS, CDR2 FQNEAQ. The CDR3, as DNA: TGTGCCAGCAGCCCCGGGACAGGGACCTACGAGCAGTACTTC. Translating gives CASSPGTGTYEQYF. Using reference TRBV7-8 and TRBJ2-7 for the parts outside the CDR3, the full variable domain is GAGVSQSPRYKVAKRGQDVALRCDPISGHVSLFWYQQALGQGPEFLTYFQNEAQLDKSGLPSDRFFAERPEGSVSTLKIQRTQQEDSAVYLCASSPGTGTYEQYFGPGTRLTVT.

This chain joins TRBV11-3 and TRBJ2-1, with 11 bases that match TRBD2. Losses at the gene ends were 1 base for V and 5 bases for J; bases not matched to a gene: 4. This CDR3 is built from 16 residues. Looked up from germline, CDR1 is SGHNT and CDR2 is YENEEA. The CDR3 sequence is CASSLVLSGRDNEQFF. The DNA for the CDR3 is TGTGCCAGCAGCTTAGTTCTTAGCGGGAGGGACAATGAGCAGTTCTTC.

This chain links TRBV6-6 with TRBJ2-3; D call uncertain. Trimming took off 5 bases at V and 5 bases at J, with 5 bases between the two ends. Looked up from germline, CDR1 is MNHNY and CDR2 is SVGAGI (reference sequence). The CDR3 runs 11 residues. DNA for the CDR3: TGTGCCAGCAGTACTAAAGATACGCAGTATTTT. This gives the protein CASSTKDTQYF.

This clone occurred a few times. The gene calls are TRBV28 and TRBJ2-3, with D tentatively TRBD1 or TRBD2 (5 bases each). The V gene lost 4 bases and the J gene lost 14 bases, with 19 bases spanning the gap. CDR1 and CDR2 from the germline V gene are MDHEN and SYDVKM. This CDR3 is built from 13 residues. The CDR3 sequence: CASSWGSVPRTYF. Written as DNA, the CDR3 is TGTGCCAGCAGTTGGGGGAGCGTCCCGAGGACGTATTTT.

V and J are TRBV20-1 and TRBJ2-5, with D uncertain. The CDR3 has 8 residues. Germline CDR1 is DFQATT and CDR2 is SNEGSKA (reference sequence). V gave up 7 bases and J gave up 14 bases, with 11 bases separating them. This CDR3 reads CSVPIDYF. In DNA form, the CDR3 reads TGCAGTGTTCCAATTGACTACTTC.

The rearrangement joins TRBV2 to TRBJ2-5; TRBD1 is a possible D gene (6 bases). From germline, CDR1 is SNHLY and CDR2 FYNNEI. The CDR3 extends over 11 amino acids. Trimming removed 10 bases from V and 6 bases from J, with 12 bases in between. CDR3 loop: CATTDSQTQYF. CDR3 nucleotide sequence: TGTGCCACCACGGACAGCCAGACCCAGTACTTC.

The chain couples TRBV6-6 to TRBJ1-2; D ambiguous. V shed 6 bases and J shed 3 bases, with 5 bases lying between them. The CDR3 is 11 amino acids. The germline gives CDR1 MNHNY, CDR2 SVGAGI (reference sequence). The DNA for the CDR3 is TGTGCCAGCAGGGAAGACTATGGCTACACCTTC. Residues: CASREDYGYTF.